This T cell receptor (beta chain) was obtained from a study of regulatory T cells in long-lasting Graves disease. Time point specified: newly diagnosed GD, antithyroid drugs for less than 3 months. PBMC RNA was the source of the TCR library. Per the germline V gene, CDR1 is MNHGY and CDR2 is SVAAGI. The CDR3 spans 18 residues. V shed 3 bases and J 2 bases; nucleotides not matched to a gene: 10. Construction of the TCR beta libraries employed iRepertoire HTBI primers in conjunction with Arm-PCR of CDR3 regions. TCRdb redid the calling of the multiplex PCR reads with MiXCR, one entry per CDR3 protein. The data show about 430,000 distinct CDR3 sequences, roughly 15% seen once. The same sample was also studied in work on T cells in Graves' hyperthyroidism and ophthalmopathy. According to that study: Most clonotypes that expanded in the thyroid above 0.001 also showed up in blood. Ophthalmopathy was told apart from stable hyperthyroidism by a 13 V-J model.

Specimen: peripheral blood mononuclear cells (PBMCs), collected at new diagnosis, from a patient treated with antithyroid drugs. This TCR was recovered from a woman aged 40 to 50 with Graves disease. The rearrangement links TRBV6-9 to TRBJ2-2; 9 bases fit TRBD2. In DNA, the CDR3 is TGTGCCAGCAGTTACGATAGTAGCGGGAGAGCAAACACCGGGGAGCTGTTTTTT. Its translation is CASSYDSSGRANTGELFF.